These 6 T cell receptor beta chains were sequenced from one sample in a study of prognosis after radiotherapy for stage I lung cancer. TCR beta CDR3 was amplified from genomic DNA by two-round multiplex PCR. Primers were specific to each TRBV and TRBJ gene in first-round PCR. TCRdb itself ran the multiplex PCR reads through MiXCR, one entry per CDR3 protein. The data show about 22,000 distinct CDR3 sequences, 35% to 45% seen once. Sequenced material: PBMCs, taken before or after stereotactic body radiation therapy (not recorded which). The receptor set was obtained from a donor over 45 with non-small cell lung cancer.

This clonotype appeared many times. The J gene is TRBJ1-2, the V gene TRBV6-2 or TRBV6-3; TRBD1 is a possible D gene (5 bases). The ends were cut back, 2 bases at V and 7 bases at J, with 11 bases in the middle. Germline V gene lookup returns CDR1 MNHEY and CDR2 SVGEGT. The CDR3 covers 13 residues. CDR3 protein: CASSYTGRTGYTF. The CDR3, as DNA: TGTGCCAGCAGTTACACGGGACGGACTGGCTACACCTTC.

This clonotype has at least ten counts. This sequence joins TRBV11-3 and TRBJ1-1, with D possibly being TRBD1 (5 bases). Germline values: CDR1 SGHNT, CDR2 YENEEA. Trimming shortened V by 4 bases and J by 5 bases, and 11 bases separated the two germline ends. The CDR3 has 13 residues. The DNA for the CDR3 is TGTGCCAGCAGCTCGAAAGACAGAACTGAAGCTTTCTTT. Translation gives CASSSKDRTEAFF.

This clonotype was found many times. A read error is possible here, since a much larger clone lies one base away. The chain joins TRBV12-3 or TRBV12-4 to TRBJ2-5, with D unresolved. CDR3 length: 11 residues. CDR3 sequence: CAGSAGETQYF. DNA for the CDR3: TGTGCCGGCAGTGCCGGGGAGACCCAGTACTTC.

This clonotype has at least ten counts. CDR3 DNA: TGCGCCAGCAGCCAAGATTTTCGGACAGCAAGCACAGATACGCAGTATTTT. This codes for CASSQDFRTASTDTQYF. V usage is TRBV4-1 and J usage is TRBJ2-3; maybe TRBD1 (6 bases). V was cut by 0 bases and J by 0 bases, with 13 bases left in between. Germline V gene lookup returns CDR1 MGHRA and CDR2 YSYEKL. This CDR3 has 17 residues.

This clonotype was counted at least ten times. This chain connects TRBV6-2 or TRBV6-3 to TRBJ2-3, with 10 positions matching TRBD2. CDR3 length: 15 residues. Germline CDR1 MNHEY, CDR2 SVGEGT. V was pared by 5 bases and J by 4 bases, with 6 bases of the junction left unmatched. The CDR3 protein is CASSPASGRSDTQYF. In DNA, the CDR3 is TGTGCCAGCAGTCCGGCTAGCGGGAGATCAGATACGCAGTATTTT.

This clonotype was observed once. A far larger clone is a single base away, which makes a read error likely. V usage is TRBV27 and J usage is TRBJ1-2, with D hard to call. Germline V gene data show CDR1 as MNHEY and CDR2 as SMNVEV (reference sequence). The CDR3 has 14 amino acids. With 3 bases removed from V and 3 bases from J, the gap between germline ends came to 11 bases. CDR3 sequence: CASSLVGGDYGYTF. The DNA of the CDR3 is TGTGCCAGCAGTTTGGTGGGCGGGGACTATGGCTACACCTTC.